This T cell receptor (beta chain) was captured in a study of T-cell reconstitution after alpha-beta-depleted transplantation in children. Germline trimming cut 6 bases from V and 8 bases from J; bases unmatched to any gene: 6. CDR3 size: 13 residues. Germline V gene sequence: CDR1 SGHRS, CDR2 YFSETQ. Preparation of the TCRbeta library was carried out with unique molecular identifiers. TCRdb redid the calling of the PCR reads with MiXCR, one entry per CDR3 protein. Of about 540,000 distinct CDR3 sequences in the sample, roughly 18% are singletons; the top ten hold 2.5% to 4%. This clonotype was seen many times.

V and J are TRBV5-1 and TRBJ2-1; 9 nucleotides agree with TRBD2. Here the sequenced sample was PBMCs from the stem cell graft donor, taken from the stem cell graft. The sequence came from a human donor who donated a stem cell graft to a child with acute lymphoblastic leukemia. CDR3 in amino acids: CASKASGIDEQFF. CDR3 nucleotides: TGCGCCAGCAAGGCTAGCGGGATCGATGAGCAGTTCTTC.